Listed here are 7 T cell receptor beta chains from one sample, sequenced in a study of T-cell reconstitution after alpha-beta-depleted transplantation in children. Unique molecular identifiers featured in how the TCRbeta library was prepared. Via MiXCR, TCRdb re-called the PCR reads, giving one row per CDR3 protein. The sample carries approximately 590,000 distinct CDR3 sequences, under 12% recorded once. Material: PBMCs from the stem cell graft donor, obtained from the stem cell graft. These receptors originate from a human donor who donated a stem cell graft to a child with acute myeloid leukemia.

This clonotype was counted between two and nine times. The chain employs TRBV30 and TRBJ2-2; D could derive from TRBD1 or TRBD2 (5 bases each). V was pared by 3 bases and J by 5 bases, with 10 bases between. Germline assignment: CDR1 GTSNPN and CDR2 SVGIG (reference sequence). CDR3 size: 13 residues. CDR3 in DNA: TGTGCCTGGAGGGGACCGACGACCGGGGAGCTGTTTTTT. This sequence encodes CAWRGPTTGELFF.

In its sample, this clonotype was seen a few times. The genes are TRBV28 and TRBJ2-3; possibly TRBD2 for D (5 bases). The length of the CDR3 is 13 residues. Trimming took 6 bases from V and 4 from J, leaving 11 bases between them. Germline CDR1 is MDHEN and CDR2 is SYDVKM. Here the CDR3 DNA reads TGTGCCAGCAGACTTGGAGGAGCAGATACGCAGTATTTT. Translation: CASRLGGADTQYF.

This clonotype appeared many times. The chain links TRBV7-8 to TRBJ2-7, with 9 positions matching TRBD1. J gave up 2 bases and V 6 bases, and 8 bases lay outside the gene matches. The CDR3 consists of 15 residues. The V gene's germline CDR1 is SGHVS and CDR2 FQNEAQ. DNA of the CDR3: TGTGCCAGCAGTCAAACGGGACAGGGAACCTACGAGCAGTACTTC. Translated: CASSQTGQGTYEQYF.

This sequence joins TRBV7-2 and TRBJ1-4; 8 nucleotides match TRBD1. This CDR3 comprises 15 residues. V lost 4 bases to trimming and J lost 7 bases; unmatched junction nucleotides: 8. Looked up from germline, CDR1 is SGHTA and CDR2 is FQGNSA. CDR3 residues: CASSSRQGWSEKLFF. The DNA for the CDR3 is TGTGCCAGCAGCTCAAGACAGGGGTGGAGTGAAAAACTGTTTTTT.

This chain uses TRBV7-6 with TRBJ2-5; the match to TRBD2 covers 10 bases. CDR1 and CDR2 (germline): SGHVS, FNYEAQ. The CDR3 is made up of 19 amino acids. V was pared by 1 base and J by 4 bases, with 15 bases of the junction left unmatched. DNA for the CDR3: TGTGCCAGCAGCTTAGTGTCGGTAGCGGGAGGAAACATTGGAGAGACCCAGTACTTC. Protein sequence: CASSLVSVAGGNIGETQYF.

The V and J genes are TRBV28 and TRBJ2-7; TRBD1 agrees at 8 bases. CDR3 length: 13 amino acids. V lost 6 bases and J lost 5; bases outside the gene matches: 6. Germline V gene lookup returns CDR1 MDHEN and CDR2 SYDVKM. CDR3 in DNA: TGTGCCAGCAGAACGGGACAGGAAAACGAGCAGTACTTC. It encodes CASRTGQENEQYF.

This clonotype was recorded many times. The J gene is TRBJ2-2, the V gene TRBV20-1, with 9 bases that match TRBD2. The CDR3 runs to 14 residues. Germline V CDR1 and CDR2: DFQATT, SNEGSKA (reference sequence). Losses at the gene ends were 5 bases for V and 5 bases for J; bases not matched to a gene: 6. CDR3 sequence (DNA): TGCAGTGCTTTAGCGGGAGTGGGAACCGGGGAGCTGTTTTTT. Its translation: CSALAGVGTGELFF.